This TCR beta chain is from a study of T cell changes during pregnancy in multiple sclerosis. TCRdb's copy holds only in-frame clones and misses some; the assay was immunoSEQ multiplex PCR. The table has about 40,000 clones, 88% seen once; the top ten hold about 5.2%. V lost 4 bases and J lost 3; bases outside the gene matches: 6. The CDR3 length is 15 residues. Per germline, CDR1 LGHNA and CDR2 YSLEER. This sequence joins TRBV4-3 and TRBJ2-3; TRBD2 aligns across 8 bases. The specimen comprised peripheral blood, sampled in the first trimester of pregnancy. This sequence was found in a female donor in good health, enrolled as a control in a pregnancy study. The CDR3 DNA sequence: TGCGCCAGCAGCCTTAGCGGGGTTAGGACAGATACGCAGTATTTT. Amino acids: CASSLSGVRTDTQYF.